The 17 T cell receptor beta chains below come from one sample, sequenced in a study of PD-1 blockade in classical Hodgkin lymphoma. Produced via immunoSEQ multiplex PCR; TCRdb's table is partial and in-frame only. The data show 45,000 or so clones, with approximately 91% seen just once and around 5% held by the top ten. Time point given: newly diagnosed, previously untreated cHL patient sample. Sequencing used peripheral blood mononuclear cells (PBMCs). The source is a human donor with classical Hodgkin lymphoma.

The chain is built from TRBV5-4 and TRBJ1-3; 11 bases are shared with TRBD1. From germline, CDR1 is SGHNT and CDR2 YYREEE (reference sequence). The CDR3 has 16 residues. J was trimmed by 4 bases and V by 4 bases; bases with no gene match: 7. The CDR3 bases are TGTGCCAGCAGCCTGGACAGGGGGCTGGCAGGAAACACCATATATTTT. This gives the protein CASSLDRGLAGNTIYF.

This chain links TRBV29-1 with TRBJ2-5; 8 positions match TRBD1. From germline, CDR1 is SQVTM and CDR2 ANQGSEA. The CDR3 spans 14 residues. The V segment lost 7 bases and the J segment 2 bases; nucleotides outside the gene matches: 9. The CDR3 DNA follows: TGCAGCGGGCAACCAGGGGGCAGACAAGAGACCCAGTACTTC. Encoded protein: CSGQPGGRQETQYF. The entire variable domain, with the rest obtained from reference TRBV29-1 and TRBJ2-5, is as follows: SAVISQKPSRDICQRGTSLTIQCQVDSQVTMMFWYRQQPGQSLTLIATANQGSEATYESGFVIDKFPISRPNLTFSTLTVSNMSPEDSSIYLCSGQPGGRQETQYFGPGTRLLVL.

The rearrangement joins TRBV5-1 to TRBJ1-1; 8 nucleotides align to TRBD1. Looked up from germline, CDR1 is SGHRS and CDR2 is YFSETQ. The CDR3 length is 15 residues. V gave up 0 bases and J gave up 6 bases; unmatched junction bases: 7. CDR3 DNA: TGCGCCAGCAGCTTGGGTGGCAGGGGGCTGTCTGAAGCTTTCTTT. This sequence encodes CASSLGGRGLSEAFF.

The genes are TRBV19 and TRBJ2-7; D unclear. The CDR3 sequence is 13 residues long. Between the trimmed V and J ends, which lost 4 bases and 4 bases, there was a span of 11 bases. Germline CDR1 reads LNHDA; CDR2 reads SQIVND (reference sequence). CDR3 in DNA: TGTGCCAGTAGTACCCTAGACGGTTACGAGCAGTACTTC. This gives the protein CASSTLDGYEQYF.

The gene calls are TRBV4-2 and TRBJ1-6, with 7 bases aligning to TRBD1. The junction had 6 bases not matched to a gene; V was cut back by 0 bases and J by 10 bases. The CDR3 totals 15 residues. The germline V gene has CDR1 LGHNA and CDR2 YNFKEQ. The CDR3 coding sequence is TGTGCCAGCAGCCAAGATAGAGGGGACAGCTCACCCCTCCACTTT. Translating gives CASSQDRGDSSPLHF.

The CDR3 region has the DNA TGTGCCAGCAGCTCGACTAGCGGGGGTAAAGAGACCCAGTACTTC. Its protein product is CASSSTSGGKETQYF. The chain links TRBV7-2 to TRBJ2-5; TRBD2 aligns across 12 bases. The V gene's germline CDR1 is SGHTA and CDR2 FQGNSA. CDR3 length: 15 amino acids. Germline trimming cut 4 bases from V and 3 bases from J; bases unmatched to any gene: 3.

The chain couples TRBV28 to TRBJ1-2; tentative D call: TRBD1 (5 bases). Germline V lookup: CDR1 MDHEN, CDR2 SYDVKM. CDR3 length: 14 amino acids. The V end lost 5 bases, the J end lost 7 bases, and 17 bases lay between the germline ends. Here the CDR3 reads CASSSGGGKVGYTF. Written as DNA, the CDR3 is TGTGCCAGCAGTAGTGGCGGGGGTAAGGTTGGCTACACCTTC.

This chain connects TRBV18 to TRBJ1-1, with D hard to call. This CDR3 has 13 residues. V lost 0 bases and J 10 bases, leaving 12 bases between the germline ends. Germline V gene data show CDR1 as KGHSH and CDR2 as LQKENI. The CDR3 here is CASSPPGQAGAFF. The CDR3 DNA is TGTGCCAGCTCACCACCAGGGCAGGCGGGAGCTTTCTTT.

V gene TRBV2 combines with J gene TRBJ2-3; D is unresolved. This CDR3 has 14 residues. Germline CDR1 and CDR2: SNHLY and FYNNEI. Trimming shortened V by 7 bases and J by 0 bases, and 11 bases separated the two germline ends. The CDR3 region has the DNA TGTGCCAGCAAGTTCCGACCTAGCACAGATACGCAGTATTTT. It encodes CASKFRPSTDTQYF. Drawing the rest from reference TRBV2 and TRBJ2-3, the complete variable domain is EPEVTQTPSHQVTQMGQEVILRCVPISNHLYFYWYRQILGQKVEFLVSFYNNEISEKSEIFDDQFSVERPDGSNFTLKIRSTKLEDSAMYFCASKFRPSTDTQYFGPGTRLTVL.

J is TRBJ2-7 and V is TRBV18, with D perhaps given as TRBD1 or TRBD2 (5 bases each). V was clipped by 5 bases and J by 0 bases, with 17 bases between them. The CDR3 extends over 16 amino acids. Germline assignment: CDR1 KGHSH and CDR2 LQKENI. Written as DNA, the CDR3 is TGTGCCAGCTCATCTTCGGGACCGACGAGCTCCTACGAGCAGTACTTC. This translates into CASSSSGPTSSYEQYF.

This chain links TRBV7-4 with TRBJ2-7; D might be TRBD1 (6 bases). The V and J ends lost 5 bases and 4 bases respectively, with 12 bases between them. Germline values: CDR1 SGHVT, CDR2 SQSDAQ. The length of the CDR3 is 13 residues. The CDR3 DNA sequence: TGTGCCAGCAGCCCCTGGGACATGTACGAGCAGTACTTC. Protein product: CASSPWDMYEQYF.

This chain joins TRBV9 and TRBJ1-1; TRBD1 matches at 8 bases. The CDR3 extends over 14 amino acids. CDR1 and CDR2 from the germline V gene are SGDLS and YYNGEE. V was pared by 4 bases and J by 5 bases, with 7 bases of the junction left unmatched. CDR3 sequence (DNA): TGTGCCAGCAGCCCGACAGGGGTACGGACTGAAGCTTTCTTT. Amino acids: CASSPTGVRTEAFF.

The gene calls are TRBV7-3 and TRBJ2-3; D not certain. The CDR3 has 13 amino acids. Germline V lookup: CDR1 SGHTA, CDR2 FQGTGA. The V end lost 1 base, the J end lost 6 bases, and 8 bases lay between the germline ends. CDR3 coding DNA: TGTGCCAGCAGCTTAAGAGGCGAGGATACGCAGTATTTT. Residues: CASSLRGEDTQYF.

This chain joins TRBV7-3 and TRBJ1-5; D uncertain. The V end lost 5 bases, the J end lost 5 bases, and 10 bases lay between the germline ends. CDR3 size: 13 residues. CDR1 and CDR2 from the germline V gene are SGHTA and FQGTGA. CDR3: CASSRQADQPQHF. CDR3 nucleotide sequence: TGTGCCAGCAGCCGCCAGGCCGATCAGCCCCAGCATTTT.

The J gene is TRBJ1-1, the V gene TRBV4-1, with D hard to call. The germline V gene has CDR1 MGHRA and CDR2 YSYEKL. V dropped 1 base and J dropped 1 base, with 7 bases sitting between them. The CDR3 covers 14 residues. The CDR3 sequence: CASSQASQNTEAFF. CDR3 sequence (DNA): TGCGCCAGCAGCCAAGCGAGTCAGAACACTGAAGCTTTCTTT.

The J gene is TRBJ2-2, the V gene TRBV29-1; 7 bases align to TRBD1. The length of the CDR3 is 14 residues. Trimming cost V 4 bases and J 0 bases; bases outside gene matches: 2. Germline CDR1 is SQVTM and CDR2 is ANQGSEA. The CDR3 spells CSVGQGANTGELFF. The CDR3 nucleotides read TGCAGCGTTGGCCAGGGGGCGAACACCGGGGAGCTGTTTTTT.

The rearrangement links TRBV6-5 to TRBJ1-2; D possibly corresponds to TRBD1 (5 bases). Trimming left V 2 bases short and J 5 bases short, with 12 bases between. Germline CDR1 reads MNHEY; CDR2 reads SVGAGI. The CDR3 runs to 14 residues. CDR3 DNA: TGTGCCAGCAGTTACCGCAGGGCTGAGTATGGCTACACCTTC. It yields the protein CASSYRRAEYGYTF.